What follows are 16 T cell receptor beta chains derived from one specimen sequenced in a study of CD8 T cells in Susac syndrome. Reverse transcription of roughly 0.5 to 1 ug RNA used random hexamers. In TCRdb, the immunoSEQ multiplex PCR reads were re-called with MiXCR into one record per CDR3 protein. The repertoire has about 300,000 distinct CDR3 sequences, around 91% of them found once; the top ten carry more than 0.15%. Input material: CD8+ T cells from PBMCs. Every receptor here comes from a human donor with multiple sclerosis.

The count of this clonotype is one. V gene TRBV5-1 combines with J gene TRBJ1-2; D is undetermined. Trimming removed 0 bases from V and 2 bases from J, with 11 bases in between. CDR1 is SGHRS, CDR2 YFSETQ, per germline. The CDR3 runs 15 residues. CDR3 nucleotides: TGCGCCAGCAGCTTGGAGAATTGGGAGAACTATGGCTACACCTTC. Translation: CASSLENWENYGYTF.

This chain joins TRBV7-2 and TRBJ2-7; a weak D match, TRBD2 (6 bases). The CDR3 has 15 amino acids. Germline CDR1 and CDR2: SGHTA and FQGNSA. The germline V and J ends were trimmed by 5 bases and 0 bases, with 14 bases remaining between them. CDR3 sequence reads: CASSPRDSSSYEQYF. The DNA for the CDR3 is TGTGCCAGCAGCCCCCGGGACTCGAGCTCCTACGAGCAGTACTTC.

V gene TRBV27 combines with J gene TRBJ2-1, with D tentatively TRBD2 (7 bases). Germline CDR1 is MNHEY and CDR2 is SMNVEV (reference sequence). The CDR3 sequence is 14 residues long. Between the trimmed V and J ends, which lost 7 bases and 2 bases, there was a span of 12 bases. CDR3 nucleotides: TGTGCCAGCACCAAGGGGGGGCCCTACAATGAGCAGTTCTTC. It codes for CASTKGGPYNEQFF.

Here the CDR3 DNA reads TGCGCCAGCAGCAAGGCCCGGGACAGGGGGTATGGCTACACCTTC. Translated, it gives CASSKARDRGYGYTF. This chain links TRBV4-1 with TRBJ1-2; 11 bases fit TRBD1. Germline values: CDR1 MGHRA, CDR2 YSYEKL. The CDR3 is 15 amino acids. The trim removed 5 bases at V and 5 bases at J, leaving 7 bases unmatched.

The chain joins TRBV5-8 to TRBJ1-5; D is uncertain. This CDR3 is 15 amino acids long. Germline CDR1 reads SGHTS; CDR2 reads YDEGEE. Between the trimmed V and J ends, which lost 5 bases and 0 bases, there was a span of 12 bases. The CDR3, as DNA: TGTGCCAGCAGAGATAGGTTTAATAGCAATCAGCCCCAGCATTTT. It is translated as CASRDRFNSNQPQHF. Looking up the rest from reference TRBV5-8 and TRBJ1-5 gives the full variable domain: EAGVTQSPTHLIKTRGQQATLRCSPISGHTSVYWYQQALGLGLQFLLWYDEGEERNRGNFPPRFSGRQFPNYSSELNVNALELEDSALYLCASRDRFNSNQPQHFGDGTRLSIL.

This chain connects TRBV30 to TRBJ2-7, with 10 bases identical to TRBD2. This CDR3 is built from 17 residues. Looked up from germline, CDR1 is GTSNPN and CDR2 is SVGIG (reference sequence). V lost 3 bases to trimming and J lost 3 bases; unmatched junction nucleotides: 14. CDR3 DNA sequence: TGTGCCTGGAGCCCCTTCGGGAGTAGCGGGGGGATCTACGAGCAGTACTTC. It codes for CAWSPFGSSGGIYEQYF.

V usage is TRBV23-1 and J usage is TRBJ2-1; 8 nucleotides align to TRBD2. TRBV23-1 is an open reading frame, and its role is uncertain. The ends lost 6 bases at V and 0 bases at J; junction bases unmatched: 7. The CDR3 spans 16 residues. The CDR3 here is CASSRGLAHSYNEQFF. The CDR3 nucleotides read TGCGCCAGCAGCCGAGGACTAGCACACTCCTACAATGAGCAGTTCTTC.

The gene calls are TRBV5-4 and TRBJ2-1; perhaps D is TRBD1 or TRBD2 (5 bases each). Trimming removed 7 bases from V and 3 bases from J, with 17 bases in between. Germline assignment: CDR1 SGHNT and CDR2 YYREEE (reference sequence). The CDR3 runs to 15 residues. The CDR3 is CASSRTGDGYNEQFF. Here the CDR3 DNA reads TGTGCCAGCTCCCGAACCGGGGACGGCTACAATGAGCAGTTCTTC.

The V call is TRBV30, the J call TRBJ1-2; D unresolved. Germline CDR1 GTSNPN, CDR2 SVGIG (reference sequence). The CDR3 consists of 14 residues. The V gene lost 3 bases and the J gene lost 4 bases, with 15 bases spanning the gap. The CDR3 nucleotides are TGTGCCTGGAGCGCGACCGGGCCCATCTATGGCTACACCTTC. Amino acid sequence: CAWSATGPIYGYTF.

This sequence joins TRBV12-3 or TRBV12-4 and TRBJ2-7, with a possible D match to TRBD1 (6 bases). This CDR3 region has 12 residues. The germline V and J ends were trimmed by 5 bases and 4 bases, with 9 bases remaining between them. The CDR3 bases are TGTGCCAGCAGTATTGGACAGTACGAGCAGTACTTC. This encodes CASSIGQYEQYF.

This clonotype was counted a few times. Mismatch with germline at one junction end may stem from a read error. The chain uses TRBV7-7 and TRBJ2-1; D not resolved. The CDR3 contains 15 residues. Germline V lookup: CDR1 SSHAT, CDR2 FNYEAQ (reference sequence). This CDR3 reads CASSPDSSSYNEQFF. CDR3 sequence (DNA): TGTGCTAGCAGCCCCGACTCGAGCTCCTACAATGAGCAGTTCTTC. The whole variable domain, remainder taken from reference TRBV7-7 and TRBJ2-1, is GAGVSQSPRYKVTKRGQDVTLRCDPISSHATLYWYQQALGQGPEFLTYFNYEAQPDKSGLPSDRFSAERPEGSISTLTIQRTEQRDSAMYRCASSPDSSSYNEQFFGPGTRLTVL.

The V and J genes are TRBV19 and TRBJ2-7; unclear D gene. Germline loops: CDR1 LNHDA, CDR2 SQIVND (reference sequence). The CDR3 loop spans 12 amino acids. Trimming pared 7 bases from V and 6 bases from J, leaving 13 bases between. CDR3 bases: TGTGCCAGTAACGAACTCGGGTCCGAGCAGTACTTC. It is translated as CASNELGSEQYF.

This sequence joins TRBV6-2 or TRBV6-3 and TRBJ2-3; 10 bases are a match to TRBD2. The J segment lost 0 bases and the V segment lost 11 bases, leaving 5 bases of the junction unmatched. The CDR3 runs to 14 residues. Looked up from germline, CDR1 is MNHEY and CDR2 is SVGEGT. The CDR3 sequence: CAAGLATSTDTQYF. Here the CDR3 DNA reads TGTGCCGCGGGACTAGCGACTAGCACAGATACGCAGTATTTT.

V gene TRBV6-1 combines with J gene TRBJ2-7; tentatively, D is TRBD1 or TRBD2 (5 bases each). Germline V gene data show CDR1 as MNHNS and CDR2 as SASEGT. With 2 bases removed from V and 3 bases from J, the gap between germline ends came to 11 bases. The CDR3 contains 14 residues. The CDR3 DNA reads TGTGCCAGCAGTGAAAGGGACCCGAACTACGAGCAGTACTTC. It is translated as CASSERDPNYEQYF.

J is TRBJ1-4 and V is TRBV6-2 or TRBV6-3; the D gene is possibly TRBD1 (5 bases). V gave up 5 bases and J gave up 5 bases, with 18 bases separating them. CDR1 is MNHEY and CDR2 is SVGEGT in the germline V gene. CDR3 length: 16 residues. CDR3 in DNA: TGTGCCAGCAGTACGCCTACCGGGACCGGGAATGAAAAACTGTTTTTT. It specifies CASSTPTGTGNEKLFF.

This clonotype occurred a few times. This chain joins TRBV2 and TRBJ1-5; 7 positions agree with TRBD1. This CDR3 has 12 amino acids. J was trimmed by 7 bases and V by 4 bases; bases with no gene match: 1. Germline V gene lookup returns CDR1 SNHLY and CDR2 FYNNEI. Here the CDR3 DNA reads TGTGCCAGCAGTGGGGACAGCCAGCCCCAGCATTTT. Protein: CASSGDSQPQHF.